This T cell receptor (beta chain) was recovered during a study of OX40 agonist ivuxolimab in advanced cancers. Measured with immunoSEQ multiplex PCR; TCRdb has only the in-frame clones, and not every one. Of roughly 50,000 clones in the sample, 80% to 90% are singletons; the top ten hold 12%. Collection of blood occurred at baseline, at cycle 4 day 1, and at cycle 7 day 1. The CDR3 is 15 amino acids. Germline CDR1 is PRHDT and CDR2 is FYEKMQ (reference sequence). Between the trimmed V and J ends, which lost 1 base and 5 bases, there was a span of 12 bases. Details on this clone: No antigen is known for it.

Study findings and constraints: Blood T cells, both CD4+ and CD8+, expanded clonally by week 6 at 0.1 to 3.0 mg/kg.

This sequence originates from an adult with an advanced solid tumor such as melanoma, head and neck, liver or kidney cancer. The chain recombines TRBV13 with TRBJ2-1, with D unresolved. Here the sequenced sample was CD4+ or CD8+ T cells sorted from blood, taken in a trial of the OX40 agonist ivuxolimab. The CDR3 nucleotides are TGTGCCAGCAGCTTAGAAATCAAGGACCACAATGAGCAGTTCTTC. Protein: CASSLEIKDHNEQFF.